This note documents a single T cell receptor beta chain sequence. The antigen remains unidentified. The sample is drawn from a study of shared clonotypes between healthy human individuals. Whole-study findings and limits: Shared clonotypes across all four donors exceeded non-shared ones in generation probability. Naive CD4 clonotypes overlapped across several donors at approximately 4.5%.

Clones were sequenced by immunoSEQ multiplex PCR, and TCRdb holds only the in-frame ones, with some missing. The table records roughly 2.5 million clones, roughly nine tenths of them present only once. CDR3 length: 13 residues. Trimming removed 2 bases at V and 4 bases at J, with 6 bases between. Germline values: CDR1 ENHRY, CDR2 SYGVKD. Sequences were obtained from naive CD4+ T cells sorted from blood. As for subset: CD45RA+ positively selected. The origin of this receptor is a man between 18 and 29 years old in good health. The chain links TRBV10-3 to TRBJ2-1, with a possible D match to TRBD2 (6 bases). The CDR3 region is CAISEGTYNEQFF. CDR3 sequence (DNA): TGTGCCATCAGTGAGGGGACTTACAATGAGCAGTTCTTC.